This TCR beta chain was recovered during a study of T cell repertoires in cytomegalovirus infection. On the study more broadly: Public TCR beta signatures were indicative of both CMV infection and a matching HLA type.

TCRdb itself ran the reads through MiXCR, one entry per CDR3 protein. The sample includes 650,000 to 850,000 distinct CDR3 sequences, 25% to 35% seen only once; the top ten take 13%. General study points: Predominance within the ex vivo response was attributable to HLA-C-restricted CMV-specific TCR beta clonotypes.

The J segment lost 1 base and the V segment lost 4 bases, leaving 4 bases of the junction unmatched. CDR3 length: 15 residues. This clonotype showed up just a few times. Its antigen is unknown. Material: cultured CD8+ T cells from PBMCs, obtained from culture after CMV antigen stimulation. The chain carries TRBV12-3 or TRBV12-4 and TRBJ2-1; the match to TRBD1 covers 7 bases. The sequence was collected from a human donor in good health (CMV status not recorded). Some clones in this sample may be carry-over from other donors' samples. In DNA form, the CDR3 reads TGTGCCAGCAGTTCCGACAGGGATTCCTACAATGAGCAGTTCTTC. It is translated as CASSSDRDSYNEQFF.